These T cell receptor beta chains were read from a single sample in a study of regulatory T cells in long-lasting Graves disease. TCRdb passed the multiplex PCR reads through MiXCR, listing each CDR3 protein once. The sample has under 350,000 distinct CDR3 sequences; 20% to 25% are singletons. Sequencing was performed on peripheral blood mononuclear cells (PBMCs), taken when the disease was refractory, from a patient treated with antithyroid drugs. These receptors all stem from a female donor with Graves disease. Each CDR3 is given with its conserved first and last residue. A D gene is named only where the DNA matches it firmly.

cdr3_aa d_call v_call
CAISESTQAPGELFF . TRBV10-3
CAWSPRLSYNEQFF . TRBV30
CAGSARGMNTEAFF . TRBV28
CASSVTGLGETQYF . TRBV7-7
CASSWGPSPNIQYF . TRBV28
CASSYKGTIYGYTF . TRBV28
CASSPRLAGAALQETQYF TRBD2 TRBV3-1
CASSIWGPETQYF . TRBV7-2
CASSFWSSGYTF . TRBV28
CASSLYEESGYTF . TRBV28
CASSYPDIGETQYF . TRBV6-5
CASSFPPGHLSSSYEQYF . TRBV28
CASSQDFTAIPGELFF . TRBV4-2
CSANLAGGTDTQYF TRBD2 TRBV20-1
CASSMDSSSGNTIYF . TRBV19
CASSGDHNRGANQPQHF TRBD1 TRBV2
CASSFAGQNNNEQFF . TRBV7-9
CASSVGTANSPLHF . TRBV9
CSASKSYEQYF . TRBV20-1
CSASEVHTGNTIYF . TRBV20-1